The rows below give T cell receptor beta chains drawn from one sample of a study of beta chain features in type 1 diabetes. Libraries were prepared by immunoSEQ multiplex PCR; TCRdb keeps only in-frame clonotypes and omits some of them. Of about 150,000 clones listed, around 7.8% are singletons. Sequencing was performed on central memory CD4+ T cells from blood. The receptors were sampled from a woman in her 40s with type 1 diabetes. CDR3s include the opening cysteine and the closing phenylalanine or tryptophan. Fields, in order: D gene, clone size, J gene, V gene, CDR3 protein, CDR3 DNA. A D gene is named only where the DNA matches it firmly. The listing skips clone size in some rows; elsewhere it reads once, few, many or a size class.

D: .
size: .
J: TRBJ2-2
V: TRBV2
CDR3: CASGGREYVGTGELFF
DNA: TGTGCCAGCGGGGGGCGGGAGTACGTCGGCACCGGGGAGCTGTTTTTT

D: .
size: few
J: TRBJ2-6
V: TRBV28
CDR3: CASSGHTSSGANVLTF
DNA: TGTGCCAGCAGCGGACACACCTCCTCTGGGGCCAACGTCCTGACTTTC

D: TRBD1
size: .
J: TRBJ1-5
V: TRBV15
CDR3: CATSRGTGFSGNQPQHF
DNA: TGTGCCACCAGCAGAGGGACAGGGTTTTCAGGTAATCAGCCCCAGCATTTT

D: TRBD1
size: few
J: TRBJ2-7
V: TRBV7-2
CDR3: CASSLGYRGTYEQYF
DNA: TGTGCCAGCAGCTTAGGTTACAGGGGCACCTACGAGCAGTACTTC

D: .
size: .
J: TRBJ1-5
V: TRBV6-5
CDR3: CASSGTPRGQPQHF
DNA: TGTGCCAGCAGTGGGACACCGAGGGGTCAGCCCCAGCATTTT

D: TRBD1
size: few
J: TRBJ1-2
V: TRBV5-4
CDR3: CASSGDRYGYTF
DNA: TGTGCCAGCAGCGGGGACAGATATGGCTACACCTTC

D: .
size: few
J: TRBJ1-2
V: TRBV18
CDR3: CASSPNSNYGYTF
DNA: TGTGCCAGCTCACCAAACTCCAACTATGGCTACACCTTC

D: .
size: .
J: TRBJ1-5
V: TRBV7-2
CDR3: CASSATGRNNQPQHF
DNA: TGTGCCAGCAGCGCTACAGGTCGGAACAATCAGCCCCAGCATTTT

D: TRBD1
size: few
J: TRBJ1-5
V: TRBV28
CDR3: CASSTPPGTGGNGNQPQHF
DNA: TGTGCCAGCAGTACACCTCCTGGGACAGGGGGCAATGGCAATCAGCCCCAGCATTTT

D: TRBD1
size: .
J: TRBJ1-2
V: TRBV7-6
CDR3: CASSPRPGTGNYGYTF
DNA: TGTGCCAGCAGCCCGCGCCCTGGGACAGGGAACTATGGCTACACCTTC

D: .
size: many
J: TRBJ2-5
V: TRBV10-3
CDR3: CAISAGQSKETQYF
DNA: TGTGCCATCAGTGCCGGACAGAGTAAAGAGACCCAGTACTTC

D: TRBD2
size: .
J: TRBJ2-1
V: TRBV2
CDR3: CASSDGTRGDHEQFF
DNA: TGTGCCAGCAGTGATGGGACTAGGGGGGATCATGAGCAGTTCTTC

D: TRBD1
size: few
J: TRBJ1-6
V: TRBV7-9
CDR3: CASSPTWTGPNSPLHF
DNA: TGTGCCAGCAGCCCTACCTGGACAGGACCTAATTCACCCCTCCACTTT

D: .
size: .
J: TRBJ2-5
V: TRBV9
CDR3: CASNQDTYLETQYF
DNA: TGTGCCAGCAACCAGGACACCTATTTAGAGACCCAGTACTTC

D: TRBD1
size: .
J: TRBJ2-3
V: TRBV7-3
CDR3: CASSRDREGSQYF
DNA: TGTGCCAGCAGCCGGGACAGGGAAGGGTCGCAGTATTTT

D: .
size: many
J: TRBJ1-5
V: TRBV15
CDR3: CATSPIRGPPQHF
DNA: TGTGCCACCAGCCCGATCCGGGGTCCGCCCCAGCATTTT

D: .
size: .
J: TRBJ1-1
V: TRBV4-3
CDR3: CASSQEGGTEAFF
DNA: TGCGCCAGCAGCCAAGAAGGAGGTACTGAAGCTTTCTTT

D: TRBD2
size: few
J: TRBJ2-5
V: TRBV9
CDR3: CASSVGSSGGPQETQYF
DNA: TGTGCCAGCAGCGTAGGGAGTAGCGGGGGGCCCCAAGAGACCCAGTACTTC

D: TRBD2
size: .
J: TRBJ2-2
V: TRBV5-1
CDR3: CASSLIAGATTGELFF
DNA: TGCGCCAGCAGCTTAATAGCGGGAGCTACCACCGGGGAGCTGTTTTTT

D: .
size: many
J: TRBJ2-5
V: TRBV29-1
CDR3: CSVGTVGFQTQYF
DNA: TGCAGCGTTGGGACTGTTGGGTTCCAGACCCAGTACTTC

D: TRBD1
size: .
J: TRBJ1-4
V: TRBV7-2
CDR3: CASSLATGTNEKLFF
DNA: TGTGCCAGCAGCTTAGCGACAGGGACTAATGAAAAACTGTTTTTT

D: .
size: few
J: TRBJ2-2
V: TRBV7-9
CDR3: CASSPRRDPNTGELFF
DNA: TGTGCCAGCAGCCCCAGGCGGGACCCGAACACCGGGGAGCTGTTTTTT

D: .
size: few
J: TRBJ2-5
V: TRBV9
CDR3: CASSAGGTGRGETQYF
DNA: TGTGCCAGCAGCGCGGGGGGGACAGGGAGAGGCGAGACCCAGTACTTC

D: TRBD1
size: many
J: TRBJ1-6
V: TRBV5-6
CDR3: CASSLRDRAAPLHF
DNA: TGTGCCAGCAGCTTGAGGGACAGAGCGGCACCCCTCCACTTT

D: .
size: few
J: TRBJ2-7
V: TRBV20-1
CDR3: CSARGLVEQYF
DNA: TGCAGTGCTAGAGGACTAGTCGAGCAGTACTTC

D: .
size: few
J: TRBJ1-2
V: TRBV11-2
CDR3: CASSLDGGYTF
DNA: TGTGCCAGCAGCTTAGACGGTGGCTACACCTTC

D: TRBD1
size: .
J: TRBJ2-7
V: TRBV7-2
CDR3: CASSPQRGTGSEQYF
DNA: TGTGCCAGCAGCCCCCAAAGAGGGACAGGGTCCGAGCAGTACTTC

D: .
size: .
J: TRBJ1-3
V: TRBV7-8
CDR3: CASSPTGTPYSGNTIYF
DNA: TGTGCCAGCAGCCCCACCGGGACACCTTACTCTGGAAACACCATATATTTT

D: TRBD2
size: few
J: TRBJ2-7
V: TRBV7-2
CDR3: CASSLGTSGSYEQYF
DNA: TGTGCCAGCAGCTTAGGAACTAGCGGATCCTACGAGCAGTACTTC

D: .
size: .
J: TRBJ1-1
V: TRBV5-1
CDR3: CASSSLARGGQAEAFF
DNA: TGCGCCAGCAGCTCCCTTGCCCGGGGGGGGCAGGCTGAAGCTTTCTTT

D: .
size: .
J: TRBJ1-5
V: TRBV5-5
CDR3: CASSLGSGTRGQPQHF
DNA: TGTGCCAGCAGCTTGGGATCCGGGACAAGAGGTCAGCCCCAGCATTTT

D: .
size: .
J: TRBJ2-1
V: TRBV5-1
CDR3: CASSLAREVYYNEQFF
DNA: TGCGCCAGCAGCTTGGCCAGGGAAGTTTACTACAATGAGCAGTTCTTC

D: TRBD1
size: .
J: TRBJ1-6
V: TRBV7-9
CDR3: CASRGQGDNSPLHF
DNA: TGTGCCAGCAGGGGACAGGGTGATAATTCACCCCTCCACTTT

D: .
size: few
J: TRBJ2-1
V: TRBV6-5
CDR3: CASSYPIKREEQFF
DNA: TGTGCCAGCAGTTACCCCATAAAGCGTGAAGAGCAGTTCTTC

D: .
size: few
J: TRBJ2-4
V: TRBV30
CDR3: CAWSPNRDIQYF
DNA: TGTGCCTGGAGCCCAAACCGGGACATTCAGTACTTC

D: .
size: few
J: TRBJ1-2
V: TRBV30
CDR3: CAWSKDRINYGYTF
DNA: TGTGCCTGGAGTAAGGACAGAATTAACTATGGCTACACCTTC

D: .
size: few
J: TRBJ2-7
V: TRBV6-5
CDR3: CASSYGGTREQYF
DNA: TGTGCCAGCAGTTACGGGGGGACGCGCGAGCAGTACTTC

D: .
size: .
J: TRBJ2-1
V: TRBV7-6
CDR3: CASSAGQRAVNEQFF
DNA: TGTGCCAGCAGCGCCGGACAGAGAGCGGTCAATGAGCAGTTCTTC

D: .
size: .
J: TRBJ2-7
V: TRBV2
CDR3: CASSEGTGEQYF
DNA: TGTGCCAGCAGTGAAGGAACAGGGGAGCAGTACTTC

D: TRBD2
size: .
J: TRBJ2-1
V: TRBV18
CDR3: CASSPPGLATMDEQFF
DNA: TGTGCCAGCTCACCTCCGGGACTAGCGACTATGGATGAGCAGTTCTTC

D: TRBD1
size: few
J: TRBJ2-7
V: TRBV27
CDR3: CASSLYRGSYEQYF
DNA: TGTGCCAGCAGTTTATACAGGGGCTCCTACGAGCAGTACTTC

D: .
size: .
J: TRBJ1-1
V: TRBV29-1
CDR3: CSVQGSSTEAFF
DNA: TGCAGCGTCCAGGGATCGTCCACTGAAGCTTTCTTT

D: .
size: few
J: TRBJ1-1
V: TRBV4-3
CDR3: CASSQVPGRLTEAFF
DNA: TGCGCCAGCAGCCAAGTCCCAGGTCGGCTGACTGAAGCTTTCTTT

D: TRBD1
size: few
J: TRBJ1-6
V: TRBV5-6
CDR3: CASSLEGGLRYNSPLHF
DNA: TGTGCCAGCAGCTTGGAAGGGGGCCTACGGTATAATTCACCCCTCCACTTT

D: .
size: few
J: TRBJ1-4
V: TRBV4-3
CDR3: CASSLEPTNEKLFF
DNA: TGCGCCAGCAGCTTAGAACCAACTAATGAAAAACTGTTTTTT

D: TRBD1
size: .
J: TRBJ1-1
V: TRBV28
CDR3: CASSLIRAGGNTEAFF
DNA: TGTGCCAGCAGTTTAATTCGGGCAGGGGGGAACACTGAAGCTTTCTTT

D: TRBD1
size: few
J: TRBJ1-1
V: TRBV5-1
CDR3: CASSFEGAGTEAFF
DNA: TGCGCCAGCAGCTTCGAGGGGGCAGGCACTGAAGCTTTCTTT

D: .
size: few
J: TRBJ1-2
V: TRBV6-1
CDR3: CASSPGRENYGYTF
DNA: TGTGCCAGCAGTCCCGGGAGGGAAAACTATGGCTACACCTTC

D: .
size: many
J: TRBJ2-2
V: TRBV7-9
CDR3: CASSQGSGNAGELFF
DNA: TGTGCCAGCAGCCAGGGGTCAGGTAACGCCGGGGAGCTGTTTTTT

D: .
size: .
J: TRBJ2-2
V: TRBV11-2
CDR3: CASSLGVLNTGELFF
DNA: TGTGCCAGCAGCTTAGGAGTTCTAAACACCGGGGAGCTGTTTTTT

D: .
size: few
J: TRBJ2-5
V: TRBV5-4
CDR3: CASSLGDRQETQYF
DNA: TGTGCCAGCAGCTTGGGAGACAGACAAGAGACCCAGTACTTC

D: .
size: .
J: TRBJ2-1
V: TRBV11-2
CDR3: CASSLAPGRINEQFF
DNA: TGTGCCAGCAGCTTAGCTCCGGGAAGGATCAATGAGCAGTTCTTC

D: .
size: .
J: TRBJ2-1
V: TRBV28
CDR3: CASSLEYNEQFF
DNA: TGTGCCAGCAGTTTAGAGTACAATGAGCAGTTCTTC